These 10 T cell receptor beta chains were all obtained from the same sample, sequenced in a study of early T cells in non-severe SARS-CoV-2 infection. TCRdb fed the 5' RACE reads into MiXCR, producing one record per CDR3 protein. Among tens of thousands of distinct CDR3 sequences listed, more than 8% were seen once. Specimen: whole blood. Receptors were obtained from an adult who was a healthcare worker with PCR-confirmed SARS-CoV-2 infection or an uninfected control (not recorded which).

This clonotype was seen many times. CDR3 DNA sequence: TGTGCCAGCAGCCCGGACGGACCATCGGGTGAAGCTTTCTTT. Translated, it gives CASSPDGPSGEAFF. The rearrangement uses TRBV7-9 and TRBJ1-1; D not resolved. The length of the CDR3 is 14 residues. Per germline, CDR1 SEHNR and CDR2 FQNEAQ (reference sequence). Trimming pared 5 bases from V and 7 bases from J, leaving 17 bases between. The full variable domain, its missing parts supplied by reference TRBV7-9 and TRBJ1-1, is DTGVSQNPRHKITKRGQNVTFRCDPISEHNRLYWYRQTLGQGPEFLTYFQNEAQLEKSRLLSDRFSAERPKGSFSTLEIQRTEQGDSAMYLCASSPDGPSGEAFFGQGTRLTVV.

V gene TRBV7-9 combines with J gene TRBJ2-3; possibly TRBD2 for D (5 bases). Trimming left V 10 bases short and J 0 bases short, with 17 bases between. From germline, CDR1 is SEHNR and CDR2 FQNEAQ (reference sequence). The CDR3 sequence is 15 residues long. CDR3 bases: TGTGCCAACGTGAACCCGGGGAAGAGCACAGATACGCAGTATTTT. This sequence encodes CANVNPGKSTDTQYF.

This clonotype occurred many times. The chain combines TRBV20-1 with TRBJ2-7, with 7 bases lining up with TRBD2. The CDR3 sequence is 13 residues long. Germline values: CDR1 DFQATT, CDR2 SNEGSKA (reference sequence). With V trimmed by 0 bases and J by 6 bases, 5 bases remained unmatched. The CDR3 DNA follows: TGCAGTGCTAGAGAGCCTGGGGGGGTCGAGCAGTACTTC. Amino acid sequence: CSAREPGGVEQYF.

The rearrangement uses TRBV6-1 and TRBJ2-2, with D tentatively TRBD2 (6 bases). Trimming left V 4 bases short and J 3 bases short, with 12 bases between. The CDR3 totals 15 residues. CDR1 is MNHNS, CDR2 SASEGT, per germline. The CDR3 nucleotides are TGTGCCAGCAGTGTACTGCGGGATGACACCGGGGAGCTGTTTTTT. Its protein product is CASSVLRDDTGELFF.

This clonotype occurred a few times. CDR3 nucleotide sequence: TGCAGGGCCGCACAGTCGGGGACCGGGGAGCTGTTTTTT. Its translation: CRAAQSGTGELFF. V gene TRBV20-1 combines with J gene TRBJ2-2, with D maybe TRBD2 (5 bases). This CDR3 has 13 amino acids. Per germline, CDR1 DFQATT and CDR2 SNEGSKA (reference sequence).

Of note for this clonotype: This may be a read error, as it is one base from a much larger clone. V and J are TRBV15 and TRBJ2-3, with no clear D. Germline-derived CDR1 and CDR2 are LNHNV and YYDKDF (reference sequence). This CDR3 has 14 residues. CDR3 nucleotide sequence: TGTACCACCAGCCCCCTTGGGCCCACAGATACGCAGTATTTT. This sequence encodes CTTSPLGPTDTQYF.

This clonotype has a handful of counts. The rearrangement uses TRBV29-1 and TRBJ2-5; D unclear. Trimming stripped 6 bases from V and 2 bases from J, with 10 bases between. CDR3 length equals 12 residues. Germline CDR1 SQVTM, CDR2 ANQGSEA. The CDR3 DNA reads TGCAGCGTCGGAGTGGGACAAGAGACCCAGTACTTC. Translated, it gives CSVGVGQETQYF.

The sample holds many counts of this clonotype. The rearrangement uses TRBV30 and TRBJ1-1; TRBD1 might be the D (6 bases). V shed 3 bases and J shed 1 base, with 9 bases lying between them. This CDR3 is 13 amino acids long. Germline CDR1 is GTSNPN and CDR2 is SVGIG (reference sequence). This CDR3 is CAWRKTGNTEAFF. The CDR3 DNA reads TGTGCCTGGAGGAAGACAGGGAACACTGAAGCTTTCTTT. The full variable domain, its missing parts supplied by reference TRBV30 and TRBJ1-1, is SQTIHQWPATLVQPVGSPLSLECTVEGTSNPNLYWYRQAAGRGLQLLFYSVGIGQISSEVPQNLSASRPQDRQFILSSKKLLLSDSGFYLCAWRKTGNTEAFFGQGTRLTVV.

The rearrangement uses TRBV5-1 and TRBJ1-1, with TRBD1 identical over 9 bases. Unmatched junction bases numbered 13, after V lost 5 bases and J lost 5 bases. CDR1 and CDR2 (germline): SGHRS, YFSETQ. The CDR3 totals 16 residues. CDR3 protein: CASRDRTGERRTEAFF. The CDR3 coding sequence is TGCGCCAGCAGAGATAGGACAGGGGAAAGGCGTACTGAAGCTTTCTTT.

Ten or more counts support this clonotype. The CDR3 region is CASSPLPSGSYNEQFF. CDR3 coding DNA: TGTGCCAGCTCACCACTCCCTAGCGGATCCTACAATGAGCAGTTCTTC. The genes are TRBV18 and TRBJ2-1; 7 positions match TRBD2. CDR3 size: 16 residues. Germline lookup yields CDR1 KGHSH and CDR2 LQKENI. The J segment lost 1 base and the V segment lost 1 base, leaving 4 bases of the junction unmatched.